This TCR beta chain was profiled in a study of blood T cell repertoires in COVID-19. Looking at the study overall: Sources were T cells, B-cell-depleted T cells, or PBMCs; the material itself was cDNA or gDNA.

TCRdb's table, derived via immunoSEQ multiplex PCR, lists solely in-frame clones and lacks some. This sample yields fewer than 80,000 clones, of which approximately 92% are seen a single time; about 7% belongs to the top ten. CDR3 length: 17 residues. Germline assignment: CDR1 SEHNR and CDR2 FQNEAQ (reference sequence). V was trimmed by 1 base and J by 2 bases, leaving 17 bases between them. The sequence was obtained from a human donor in a cohort sampled during active COVID-19. The chain combines TRBV7-9 with TRBJ1-2; a weak D match, TRBD1 (5 bases). The sequenced sample consisted of peripheral blood. Here the CDR3 reads CASSLDRAQGENYGYTF. The CDR3 bases are TGTGCCAGCAGCTTAGATCGGGCCCAGGGCGAGAACTATGGCTACACCTTC.